This TCR beta chain was identified in a study of T cells after posttransplantation cyclophosphamide (dated by TCRdb to 2016 to 2017). In the study overall: The study tracked T cell repertoire reconstitution by TRB sequencing after myeloablative bone marrow transplantation using posttransplantation cyclophosphamide as GVHD prophylaxis. Blood from every one of the roughly 30 PTCy patients who had 1-year posttransplant specimens underwent TRB sequencing. Antigen receptor sequencing covered samples from a few dozen PTCy-treated patients and 16 of their related bone marrow donors. Public TRB sequences were compared against a database of over 3,000 sequences linked to responses to pathogens, tumor antigens, self-antigens and alloantigens. Because TRA and TRB clonality correlated tightly in 9 samples, the subsequent TCR analyses were limited to TRB only. TRB sequencing was also done on up to about 3 additional blood samples from 2 to 5.2 years after transplant in 3 patients, and on pretransplant blood from a handful of patients.

Reading from cysteine to phenylalanine, the CDR3 counts 15 amino acids. Of the read, only the CDR3 DNA is kept; its 45 bases are in frame from base 1. V is clipped by 6 bases and J by 11 bases, and the sequence between their germline boundaries is 25 bases long. CDR1 and CDR2 are read off the germline V gene as MDHEN and SYDVKM. Genomic DNA was used for TRB sequencing, which was performed with the immunoSEQ assay at survey resolution or with the hsTCRB kit. The published analysis was carried out like this. The immunoSEQ software handled initial read processing, and the LymphoSeq R package was used for repertoire analyses. For each TRB dataset, clonality was calculated as 1 minus normalized Shannon entropy, and the Gini coefficient was computed as well. To infer phenotypes in unsorted samples, TRB sequences from sorted subsets of the recipient or donor were mapped onto the unsorted samples of the same recipient. Drawn from immuneACCESS, this table holds only the in-frame rearrangements with V and J called that TCRdb kept. Clones are partly lost; checked studies trace under half to an unresolved V gene and leave the rest unexplained. Clone size and the V and J calls come from that table; the DNA yielded D and trimming. The sample records under 20,000 clones, none occurring a single time. The ten biggest clones cover about 0.54% of the sample.

Study-wide conclusions, independent of this receptor: Donor-recipient similarity was low at 1-2 months but rose over the first year, and later blood repertoires were often dominated by donor CD8+ memory clones. The TRB repertoires of T cells infiltrating skin or the GI tract showed only limited overlap with the TRB repertoires found in blood. Across around 48 patients, recipient CMV seropositivity and CMV reactivation were highly associated with TRB clonality; PTCy diversity was similar to CNI/methotrexate controls.

This clone was observed at least ten times. Its antigen is still unknown. Within one base of it there is no much larger clone, and no base qualities were kept. The treatment or condition label corresponds to: high-dose cyclophosphamide on days +3 and +4 as single-agent GVHD prophylaxis. Busulfan and fludarabine conditioning, a related or unrelated marrow graft, and cyclophosphamide on days +3 and +4 were given to PTCy patients. PTCy-treated patients came from a prospective multi-institutional clinical trial. Peripheral blood and bone marrow mononuclear cells were isolated by Ficoll-Hypaque density centrifugation and were cryopreserved.

This sequence was found in a female patient younger than 45 who received an allogeneic stem cell transplant from a related donor, was CMV-positive, and had no GVHD. Following a transplant, a fraction of the T cells may be traceable to the graft donor. Here the sequenced sample was PBMCs, taken after allogeneic stem cell transplant with posttransplant cyclophosphamide. The rearrangement combines TRBV28 with TRBJ1-2, with TRBD1 as a weak D call on 6 bases. The bases read TGTGCCAGCAGACCACCCACTGGACAGCGGCGGGGGTACACCTTC. It translates to CASRPPTGQRRGYTF.